What follows describes a single T cell receptor beta chain. The data originate from a study of T cells in Graves' hyperthyroidism and ophthalmopathy. Amplified regions were TCR beta CDR3 sequences from RNA transcripts. RT-PCR in the first round (using the HTBI primer set) targeted the TCR CDR3. TCRdb redid the calling of the multiplex PCR reads with MiXCR, one entry per CDR3 protein. The data show about 530,000 distinct CDR3 sequences, 17% seen once. Sequenced sample: blood. This clonotype originated in a woman aged 18-35 years with Graves' ophthalmopathy.

CDR3 nucleotide sequence: TGCGCCAGCAGCCAAGAACCACCCGAGAGCGGGGGGCCCTACTACGAGCAGTACTTC. This encodes CASSQEPPESGGPYYEQYF. The chain couples TRBV4-1 to TRBJ2-7; 9 bases match TRBD2. CDR1 MGHRA and CDR2 YSYEKL come from the germline V gene. The junction had 15 bases not matched to a gene; V was cut back by 0 bases and J by 3 bases. The CDR3 consists of 19 residues.